This T cell receptor beta chain was profiled in a study of T cells expressing NK-cell markers. Study conclusions and caveats: Nothing established the HCMV specificity of expanded NKG2C+ T cell clones.

Note on this clonotype: Its antigen is currently unknown.

Germline assignment: CDR1 SGHRS and CDR2 YFSETQ. CDR3 length equals 16 residues. With UMIs, 5'RACE template switching was used to make TCR beta cDNA. TCRdb re-called the 5' RACE reads, yielding one record per CDR3 amino acid sequence without DNA. The table lists about 460,000 distinct CDR3 sequences, with roughly 1.4% in the top ten. V gene TRBV5-1 combines with J gene TRBJ2-5; absent DNA, TCRdb's TRBD1 call cannot be checked. Specimen: blood T cells: a sorted CD56 or NKG2C T cell subset, CD4+ or CD8+ T cells, or bulk PBMC T cells (not recorded which). The sequence was collected from a woman aged 45-65 years in good health. The CDR3 loop is CASSSGLRDKQETQYF.